Presented here are 12 T cell receptor beta chains from one specimen sequenced in a study of blood T cell repertoires in COVID-19. The table came from immunoSEQ multiplex PCR; TCRdb's copy has only in-frame clones and leaves some out. The data show around 150,000 clones, approximately 88% seen once. The source material was peripheral blood. These receptors were taken from a man in his sixties with active or convalescent COVID-19.

The J gene is TRBJ1-1, the V gene TRBV28; the match to TRBD1 covers 8 bases. CDR1 and CDR2 from the germline V gene are MDHEN and SYDVKM. The ends lost 3 bases at V and 3 bases at J; junction bases unmatched: 6. The length of the CDR3 is 15 residues. The CDR3 DNA sequence: TGTGCCAGCAGTTTCCTACAGGGGGGCCACACTGAAGCTTTCTTT. It encodes CASSFLQGGHTEAFF.

The rearrangement joins TRBV6-2 or TRBV6-3 to TRBJ2-2, with 8 bases lining up with TRBD1. The CDR3 is 15 amino acids. The V segment lost 2 bases and the J segment 5 bases; nucleotides outside the gene matches: 4. The germline V gene encodes CDR1 MNHEY and CDR2 SVGEGT. DNA of the CDR3: TGTGCCAGCAGTTACAGGGACAGGATAACCGGGGAGCTGTTTTTT. Protein product: CASSYRDRITGELFF.

V is TRBV7-9 and J is TRBJ2-1; TRBD2 agrees at 7 bases. This CDR3 is 14 amino acids long. Germline-derived CDR1 and CDR2 are SEHNR and FQNEAQ (reference sequence). V gave up 6 bases and J gave up 8 bases; unmatched junction bases: 10. The CDR3: CASSFGLVPHEQFF. DNA for the CDR3: TGTGCCAGCAGTTTTGGACTAGTCCCCCATGAGCAGTTCTTC.

This clone occurred once. V usage is TRBV10-3 and J usage is TRBJ2-7; 9 bases agree with TRBD2. V dropped 6 bases and J dropped 2; count of bases not matched to a gene: 8. The CDR3 loop spans 15 amino acids. From germline, CDR1 is ENHRY and CDR2 SYGVKD. The CDR3 DNA is TGTGCCATCAGCGACCCGACTAGCGGTACCTACGAGCAGTACTTC. Translation gives CAISDPTSGTYEQYF.

The rearrangement links TRBV5-5 to TRBJ2-7; 8 bases agree with TRBD2. This CDR3 has 13 residues. The V and J ends lost 5 bases and 3 bases, in that order; junction bases with no gene match: 4. Germline V gene lookup returns CDR1 SGHKS and CDR2 YYEKEE (reference sequence). CDR3 residues: CASSRLANYEQYF. The DNA for the CDR3 is TGTGCCAGCAGTCGACTAGCGAACTACGAGCAGTACTTC.

The chain links TRBV12-3 or TRBV12-4 to TRBJ1-1; tentative D call: TRBD1 (6 bases). The V end lost 7 bases, the J end lost 5 bases, and 14 bases lay between the germline ends. The CDR3 sequence is 13 residues long. The CDR3 sequence is CASKAGEWTEAFF. The CDR3 coding sequence is TGTGCCAGCAAAGCAGGGGAGTGGACTGAAGCTTTCTTT.

This clone appeared once. V is TRBV5-8 and J is TRBJ2-3, with D possibly TRBD1 on 5 matching bases. CDR3 length equals 14 residues. V shed 0 bases and J shed 3 bases, with 8 bases lying between them. Germline V gene sequence: CDR1 SGHTS, CDR2 YDEGEE. CDR3 sequence reads: CASSLEQGTDTQYF. CDR3 bases: TGTGCCAGCAGCTTGGAGCAGGGTACAGATACGCAGTATTTT.

The rearrangement links TRBV28 to TRBJ1-1; TRBD1 matches at 9 bases. Trimming cost V 4 bases and J 8 bases; bases outside gene matches: 5. The CDR3 totals 13 residues. Germline V gene sequence: CDR1 MDHEN, CDR2 SYDVKM. CDR3 DNA: TGTGCCAGCAGTTCGGGACAGGGCGAGGAAGCTTTCTTT. Protein product: CASSSGQGEEAFF.

The chain has TRBV6-6 and TRBJ2-3, with 7 nucleotides matching TRBD1. The germline V gene encodes CDR1 MNHNY and CDR2 SVGAGI (reference sequence). Losses at the gene ends were 6 bases for V and 2 bases for J; bases not matched to a gene: 8. The CDR3 runs 15 residues. The CDR3 bases are TGTGCCAGCAGCAGCCGGGACAGATTCACAGATACGCAGTATTTT. Translating it yields CASSSRDRFTDTQYF.

This chain links TRBV24-1 with TRBJ2-3, with TRBD1 as a possible D gene (6 bases). From germline, CDR1 is KGHDR and CDR2 SFDVKD. The CDR3 is 14 amino acids. V lost 5 bases, J lost 4 bases, and 12 bases lay in between. In DNA form, the CDR3 reads TGTGCCACCAGTGGTGCTCCAGGGGCAGATACGCAGTATTTT. It yields the protein CATSGAPGADTQYF.

The CDR3 DNA reads as TGTGCCAGCAGCCCCAGGGGCTCTGGGGCCAACGTCCTGACTTTC. This codes for CASSPRGSGANVLTF. The chain combines TRBV7-9 with TRBJ2-6; D perhaps matches TRBD1 (6 bases). The CDR3 is made up of 15 amino acids. V was pared by 5 bases and J by 0 bases, with 8 bases between. The germline V gene encodes CDR1 SEHNR and CDR2 FQNEAQ (reference sequence). Supplemented by reference TRBV7-9 and TRBJ2-6, the full variable domain reads DTGVSQNPRHKITKRGQNVTFRCDPISEHNRLYWYRQTLGQGPEFLTYFQNEAQLEKSRLLSDRFSAERPKGSFSTLEIQRTEQGDSAMYLCASSPRGSGANVLTFGAGSRLTVL.

This chain links TRBV28 with TRBJ1-3; perhaps TRBD1 as D (6 bases). From germline, CDR1 is MDHEN and CDR2 SYDVKM. The CDR3 has 17 amino acids. The germline V and J ends were trimmed by 4 bases and 0 bases, with 16 bases remaining between them. The CDR3 nucleotides read TGTGCCAGCAGTTCGCCTATTACAGGGTTCTCTGGAAACACCATATATTTT. This translates into CASSSPITGFSGNTIYF.